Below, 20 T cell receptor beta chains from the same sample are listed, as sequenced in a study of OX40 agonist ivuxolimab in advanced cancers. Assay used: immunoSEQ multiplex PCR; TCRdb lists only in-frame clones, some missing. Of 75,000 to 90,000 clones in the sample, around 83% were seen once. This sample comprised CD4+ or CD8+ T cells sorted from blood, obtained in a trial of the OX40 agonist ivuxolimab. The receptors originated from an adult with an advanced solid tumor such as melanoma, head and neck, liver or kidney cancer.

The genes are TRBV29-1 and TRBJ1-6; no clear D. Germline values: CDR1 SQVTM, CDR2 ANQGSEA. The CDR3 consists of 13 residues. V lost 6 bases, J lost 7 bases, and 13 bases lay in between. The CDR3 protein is CSVRPDENSPLHF. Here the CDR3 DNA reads TGCAGCGTCAGGCCTGACGAAAATTCACCCCTCCACTTT. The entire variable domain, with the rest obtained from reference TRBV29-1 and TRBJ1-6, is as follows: SAVISQKPSRDICQRGTSLTIQCQVDSQVTMMFWYRQQPGQSLTLIATANQGSEATYESGFVIDKFPISRPNLTFSTLTVSNMSPEDSSIYLCSVRPDENSPLHFGNGTRLTVT.

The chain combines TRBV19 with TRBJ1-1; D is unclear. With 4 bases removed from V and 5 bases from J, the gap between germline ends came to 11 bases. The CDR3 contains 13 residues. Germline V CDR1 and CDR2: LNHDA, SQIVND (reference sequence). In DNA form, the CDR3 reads TGTGCCAGTAGTAAACGTAGGGAAACTGAAGCTTTCTTT. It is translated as CASSKRRETEAFF. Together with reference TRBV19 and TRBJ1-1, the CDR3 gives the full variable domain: DGGITQSPKYLFRKEGQNVTLSCEQNLNHDAMYWYRQDPGQGLRLIYYSQIVNDFQKGDIAEGYSVSREKKESFPLTVTSAQKNPTAFYLCASSKRRETEAFFGQGTRLTVV.

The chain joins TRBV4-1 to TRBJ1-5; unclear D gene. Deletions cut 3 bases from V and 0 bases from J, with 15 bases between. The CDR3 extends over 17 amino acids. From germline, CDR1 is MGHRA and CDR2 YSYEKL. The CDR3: CASSQPQARGSNQPQHF. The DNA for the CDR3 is TGCGCCAGCAGCCAGCCCCAAGCCCGGGGTAGCAATCAGCCCCAGCATTTT.

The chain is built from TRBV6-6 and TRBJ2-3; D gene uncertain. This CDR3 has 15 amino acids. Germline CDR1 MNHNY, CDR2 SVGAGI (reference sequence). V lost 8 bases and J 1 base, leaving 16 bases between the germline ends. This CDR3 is CASSLAAVGTDTQYF. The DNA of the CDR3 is TGTGCCAGCTCACTCGCGGCGGTCGGCACAGATACGCAGTATTTT.

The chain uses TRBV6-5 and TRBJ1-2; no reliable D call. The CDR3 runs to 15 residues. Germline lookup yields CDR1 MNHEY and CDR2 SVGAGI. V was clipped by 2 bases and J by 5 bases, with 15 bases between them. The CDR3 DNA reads TGTGCCAGCAGTTACGAAGGCTCCGGCGGGTATGGCTACACCTTC. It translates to CASSYEGSGGYGYTF.

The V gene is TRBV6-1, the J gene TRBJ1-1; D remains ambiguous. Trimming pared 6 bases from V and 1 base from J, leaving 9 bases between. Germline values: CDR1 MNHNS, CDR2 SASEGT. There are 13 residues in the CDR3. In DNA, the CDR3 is TGTGCCAGCAGAAACTTTCAGAACACTGAAGCTTTCTTT. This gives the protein CASRNFQNTEAFF.

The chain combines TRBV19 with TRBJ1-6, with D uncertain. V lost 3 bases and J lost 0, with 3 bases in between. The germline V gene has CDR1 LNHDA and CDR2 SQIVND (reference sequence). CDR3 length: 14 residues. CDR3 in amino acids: CASSMDSYNSPLHF. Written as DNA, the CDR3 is TGTGCCAGTAGTATGGACTCCTATAATTCACCCCTCCACTTT.

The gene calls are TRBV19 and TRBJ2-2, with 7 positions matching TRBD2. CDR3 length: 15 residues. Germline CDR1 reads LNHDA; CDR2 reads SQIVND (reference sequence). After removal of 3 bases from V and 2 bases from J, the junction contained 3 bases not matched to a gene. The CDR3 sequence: CASSMRGINTGELFF. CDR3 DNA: TGTGCCAGTAGTATGCGGGGGATCAACACCGGGGAGCTGTTTTTT.

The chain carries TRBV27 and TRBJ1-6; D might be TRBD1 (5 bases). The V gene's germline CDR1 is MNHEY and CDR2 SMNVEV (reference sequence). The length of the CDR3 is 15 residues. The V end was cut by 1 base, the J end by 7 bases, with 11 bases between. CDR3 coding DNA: TGTGCCAGCAGTTTATATCGGGGGGGGAATTCACCCCTCCACTTT. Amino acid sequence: CASSLYRGGNSPLHF.

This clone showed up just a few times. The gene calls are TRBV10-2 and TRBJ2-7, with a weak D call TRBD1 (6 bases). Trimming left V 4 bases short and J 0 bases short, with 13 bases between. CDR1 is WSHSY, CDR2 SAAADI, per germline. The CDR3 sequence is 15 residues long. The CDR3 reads CASSGKGVSSYEQYF. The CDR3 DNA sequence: TGCGCCAGCAGTGGTAAGGGGGTCAGCTCCTACGAGCAGTACTTC.

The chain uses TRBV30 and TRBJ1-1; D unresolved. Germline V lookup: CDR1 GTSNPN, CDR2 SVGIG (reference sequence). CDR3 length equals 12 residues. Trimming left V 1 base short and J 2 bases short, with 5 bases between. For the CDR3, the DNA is TGTGCCTGGAGTGCGGCCAACACTGAAGCTTTCTTT. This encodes CAWSAANTEAFF.

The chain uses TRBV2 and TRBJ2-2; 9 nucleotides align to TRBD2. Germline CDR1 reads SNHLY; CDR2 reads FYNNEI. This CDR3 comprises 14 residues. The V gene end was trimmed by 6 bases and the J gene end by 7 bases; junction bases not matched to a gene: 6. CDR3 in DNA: TGTGCCAGCAGACCCAGGACTAGCGACGGGGAGCTGTTTTTT. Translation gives CASRPRTSDGELFF.

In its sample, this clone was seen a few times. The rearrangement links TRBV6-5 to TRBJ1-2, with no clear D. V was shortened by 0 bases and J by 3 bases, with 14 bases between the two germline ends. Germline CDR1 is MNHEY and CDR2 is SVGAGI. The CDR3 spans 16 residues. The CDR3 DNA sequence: TGTGCCAGCAGTTACTCCCTGTCCCATCGGGACTATGGCTACACCTTC. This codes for CASSYSLSHRDYGYTF.

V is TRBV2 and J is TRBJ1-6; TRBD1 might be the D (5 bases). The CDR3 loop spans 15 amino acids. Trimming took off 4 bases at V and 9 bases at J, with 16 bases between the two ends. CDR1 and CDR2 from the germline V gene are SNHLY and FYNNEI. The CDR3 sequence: CASSARGGEASPLHF. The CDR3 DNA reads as TGTGCCAGCAGTGCCCGGGGGGGGGAAGCTTCACCCCTCCACTTT. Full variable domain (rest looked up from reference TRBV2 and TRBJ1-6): EPEVTQTPSHQVTQMGQEVILRCVPISNHLYFYWYRQILGQKVEFLVSFYNNEISEKSEIFDDQFSVERPDGSNFTLKIRSTKLEDSAMYFCASSARGGEASPLHFGNGTRLTVT.

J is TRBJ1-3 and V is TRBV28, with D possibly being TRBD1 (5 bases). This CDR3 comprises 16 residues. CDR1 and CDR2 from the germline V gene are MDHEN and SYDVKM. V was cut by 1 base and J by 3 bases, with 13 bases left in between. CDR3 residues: CASSLSGVENGNTIYF. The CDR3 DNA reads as TGTGCCAGCAGTTTATCGGGGGTTGAGAATGGAAACACCATATATTTT.

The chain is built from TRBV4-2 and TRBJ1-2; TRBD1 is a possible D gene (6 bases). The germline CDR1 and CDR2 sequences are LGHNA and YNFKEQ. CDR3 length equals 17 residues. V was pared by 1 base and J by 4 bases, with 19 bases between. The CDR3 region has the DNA TGTGCCAGCAGCCAAGCTCAACCACAGGGAGCCGTCTATGGCTACACCTTC. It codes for CASSQAQPQGAVYGYTF.

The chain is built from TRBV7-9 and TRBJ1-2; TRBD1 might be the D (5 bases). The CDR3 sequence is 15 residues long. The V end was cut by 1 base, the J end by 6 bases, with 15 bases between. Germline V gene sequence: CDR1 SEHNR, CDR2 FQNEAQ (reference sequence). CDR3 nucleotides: TGTGCCAGCAGCTTAGGCGGTTCTGGGGGGGATGGCTACACCTTC. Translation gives CASSLGGSGGDGYTF.

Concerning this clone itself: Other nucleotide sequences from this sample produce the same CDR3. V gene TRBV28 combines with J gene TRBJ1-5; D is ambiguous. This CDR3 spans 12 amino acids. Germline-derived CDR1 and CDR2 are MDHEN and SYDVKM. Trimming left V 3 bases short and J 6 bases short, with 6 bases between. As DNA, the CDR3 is TGTGCCAGCAGTTTCTTATCTCAGCCCCAGCATTTT. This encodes CASSFLSQPQHF.

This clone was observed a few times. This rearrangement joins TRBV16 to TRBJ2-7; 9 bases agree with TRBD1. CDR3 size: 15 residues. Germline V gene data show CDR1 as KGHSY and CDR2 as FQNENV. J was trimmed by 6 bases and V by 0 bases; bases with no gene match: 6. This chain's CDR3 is CASSQSGTGSREQYF. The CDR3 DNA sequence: TGTGCCAGCAGCCAATCCGGGACAGGGAGCCGCGAGCAGTACTTC.

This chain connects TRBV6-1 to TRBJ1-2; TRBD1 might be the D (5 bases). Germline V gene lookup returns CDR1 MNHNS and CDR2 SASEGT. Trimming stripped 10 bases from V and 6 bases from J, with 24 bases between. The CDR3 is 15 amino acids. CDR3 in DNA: TGTGCCACCTCGCCTGAGGGCAGGGAGGTAGATGGCTACACCTTC. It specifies CATSPEGREVDGYTF.